A single sample gave rise to the 12 T cell receptor beta chains below, sequenced in a study of T cells in Graves' hyperthyroidism and ophthalmopathy (dated by TCRdb to the late 2010s). Library prep was done by multiplex PCR. The data were produced on an Illumina HiSeq 2000. The TCR beta CDR3 regions were amplified from the RNA transcripts. A first-round RT-PCR of the TCR CDR3 used the HTBI primer set with the Qiagen OneStep RT-PCR kit. TCRdb applied fastp at Q25 and MiXCR to the public reads, then kept only in-frame beta chains. Each CDR3 protein appears once, grouped with its most common genes and DNA. This sample gives about 420,000 distinct CDR3 sequences in total; 15% to 19% of them show up just once. Almost 8% of the sample belongs to the ten largest clones. Material for sequencing was blood. The receptors were gathered from a woman younger than 35 with Graves' hyperthyroidism.

This clonotype was picked up many times. The J gene is TRBJ2-3, the V gene TRBV3-1; maybe TRBD2 (5 bases). V lost 3 bases to trimming and J lost 8 bases, with 12 bases between them. The germline V gene encodes CDR1 LGHDT and CDR2 YNNKEL (reference sequence). This CDR3 region has 13 residues. The CDR3 sequence is CASSQTRESTQYF. DNA for the CDR3: TGTGCCAGCAGCCAGACCCGGGAAAGTACGCAGTATTTT.

A few counts support this clonotype. The genes are TRBV6-4 and TRBJ2-5, with 10 bases fitting TRBD2. The V gene end was trimmed by 0 bases and the J gene end by 2 bases; junction bases not matched to a gene: 12. The CDR3 loop spans 19 amino acids. CDR1 and CDR2 (germline): MRHNA, SNTAGT. For the CDR3, the DNA is TGTGCCAGCAGTGACTCTCTGCGGACTAGCGGAAAACGTCAAGAGACCCAGTACTTC. Protein sequence: CASSDSLRTSGKRQETQYF.

In this sample, this clonotype turned up many times. CDR3 sequence: CASSLLAHTQYF. The CDR3, as DNA: TGTGCCAGCAGTTTACTCGCCCATACGCAGTATTTT. V and J are TRBV28 and TRBJ2-3; no firm D call. From germline, CDR1 is MDHEN and CDR2 SYDVKM. Trimming took 2 bases from V and 7 from J, leaving 7 bases between them. CDR3 length: 12 amino acids.

This clonotype appeared many times. The rearrangement links TRBV30 to TRBJ1-5, with 7 nucleotides matching TRBD1. Germline V gene sequence: CDR1 GTSNPN, CDR2 SVGIG (reference sequence). This CDR3 region has 14 residues. V lost 5 bases to trimming and J lost 2 bases; unmatched junction nucleotides: 6. The CDR3 region has the DNA TGTGCCTGGGGGGAAGGACAGGGCAATCAGCCCCAGCATTTT. It translates to CAWGEGQGNQPQHF.

This clonotype was seen many times. Compared with germline, one end of the junction differs, possibly owing to a read error. V and J are TRBV7-2 and TRBJ1-2; D is possibly TRBD1 (5 bases). The CDR3 spans 12 residues. The germline V gene has CDR1 SGHTA and CDR2 FQGNSA. The CDR3 here is CASSWGSERIAF. The CDR3, as DNA: TGTGCCAGCAGCTGGGGGAGTGAGCGGATCGCCTTC.

V usage is TRBV4-1 and J usage is TRBJ2-7, with TRBD2 matching over 11 bases. V lost 4 bases, J lost 2 bases, and 22 bases stayed unmatched. CDR3 length: 21 residues. Germline CDR1 and CDR2: MGHRA and YSYEKL. The chain's CDR3 is CASSLTRINGLAGYSPYEQYF. The CDR3 bases are TGCGCCAGCAGCCTTACGAGAATAAATGGACTAGCGGGTTATAGTCCCTACGAGCAGTACTTC.

This clonotype was counted ten times or more. V is TRBV3-1 and J is TRBJ1-2; D remains unclear. CDR3 length: 12 amino acids. V was cut by 4 bases and J by 0 bases, with 3 bases left in between. The V gene's germline CDR1 is LGHDT and CDR2 YNNKEL (reference sequence). The CDR3 sequence: CASSPANYGYTF. CDR3 nucleotides: TGTGCCAGCAGCCCAGCTAACTATGGCTACACCTTC.

The sample holds many counts of this clonotype. The V and J genes are TRBV18 and TRBJ2-1; TRBD2 might be the D (5 bases). Germline lookup yields CDR1 KGHSH and CDR2 LQKENI. The CDR3 totals 16 residues. Trimming removed 6 bases at V and 3 bases at J, with 18 bases between. CDR3 bases: TGTGCCAGCTCCCTCAAGCGGCAGTTTGGCTACAATGAGCAGTTCTTC. Translation: CASSLKRQFGYNEQFF.

The V call is TRBV12-3 or TRBV12-4, the J call TRBJ2-7; D is undetermined. The CDR3 has 14 residues. The V and J ends lost 0 bases and 6 bases respectively, with 12 bases between them. The CDR3 DNA reads as TGTGCCAGCAGTTTAGCGTTTAAAGACGGCGAGCAGTACTTC. Its translation: CASSLAFKDGEQYF.

This clonotype was counted at least ten times. This chain connects TRBV12-3 or TRBV12-4 to TRBJ1-5; 9 bases line up with TRBD1. Trimming at V came to 3 bases and at J to 7 bases, leaving 10 bases not matched to a gene. The CDR3 runs 16 residues. CDR3 DNA sequence: TGTGCCAGCAGTTTTAAGGGACAGGGCCCAATGCAGCCCCAGCATTTT. Its translation: CASSFKGQGPMQPQHF.

This clonotype has at least ten counts. This sequence joins TRBV11-2 and TRBJ2-1; 11 bases are shared with TRBD2. From germline, CDR1 is SGHAT and CDR2 FQNNGV. This CDR3 is 15 amino acids long. With 5 bases clipped from V and 4 bases from J, the junction kept 4 bases outside the gene matches. CDR3 DNA sequence: TGTGCCAGCAGCGAGACTAGCGGGATTTACAATGAGCAGTTCTTC. This gives the protein CASSETSGIYNEQFF.

This clonotype has just a few counts. V gene TRBV6-6 combines with J gene TRBJ2-1; 7 positions agree with TRBD2. The CDR3 totals 15 residues. Germline CDR1 MNHNY, CDR2 SVGAGI (reference sequence). V lost 0 bases and J lost 5; bases outside the gene matches: 4. DNA for the CDR3: TGTGCCAGCAGTTACTCCGGACTAGTAAACAATGAGCAGTTCTTC. Translated, it gives CASSYSGLVNNEQFF.